The 20 T cell receptor beta chains below come from one sample, sequenced in a study of blood T cell repertoires in COVID-19. Here immunoSEQ multiplex PCR was the method, and the copy in TCRdb shows in-frame clones only, minus some. The sample yields some 200,000 clones, 65% to 85% seen once. Sample: peripheral blood. These receptors all stem from a human donor in a cohort sampled during active COVID-19.

This rearrangement joins TRBV4-2 to TRBJ2-3, with a weak D call TRBD2 (6 bases). V dropped 3 bases and J dropped 1 base, with 17 bases sitting between them. CDR1 and CDR2 from the germline V gene are LGHNA and YNFKEQ. The CDR3 runs 17 residues. The CDR3 sequence is CASSQMTRASGTDTQYF. The CDR3 DNA sequence: TGTGCCAGCAGCCAGATGACCCGGGCTAGCGGCACAGATACGCAGTATTTT.

The V gene is TRBV28, the J gene TRBJ2-1; D might be TRBD1 (6 bases). V dropped 5 bases and J dropped 10 bases, with 18 bases sitting between them. The germline gives CDR1 MDHEN, CDR2 SYDVKM. The CDR3 has 14 residues. The CDR3 loop is CASSTGTPGREQFF. For the CDR3, the DNA is TGTGCCAGCAGTACCGGGACACCGGGTCGGGAGCAGTTCTTC.

This chain uses TRBV28 with TRBJ2-3, with 12 positions matching TRBD2. This CDR3 spans 17 amino acids. Looked up from germline, CDR1 is MDHEN and CDR2 is SYDVKM. With V trimmed by 5 bases and J by 7 bases, 13 bases remained unmatched. CDR3 protein: CASSHDRLAGEANTQYF. The CDR3 coding sequence is TGTGCCAGCAGTCACGATAGACTAGCGGGAGAGGCAAATACGCAGTATTTT.

The chain joins TRBV6-5 to TRBJ2-1; 7 bases map to TRBD2. Trimming at V came to 6 bases and at J to 6 bases, leaving 5 bases not matched to a gene. CDR3 length: 13 residues. Germline V lookup: CDR1 MNHEY, CDR2 SVGAGI. The chain's CDR3 is CASSPGTTNEQFF. The DNA of the CDR3 is TGTGCCAGCAGCCCCGGGACTACCAATGAGCAGTTCTTC.

The V call is TRBV29-1, the J call TRBJ2-1, with TRBD1 identical over 7 bases. CDR1 is SQVTM and CDR2 is ANQGSEA in the germline V gene. V was clipped by 6 bases and J by 12 bases; unmatched bases: 8. The CDR3 length is 11 residues. The CDR3 sequence is CSVRDSLAQFF. As DNA, the CDR3 is TGCAGCGTCCGGGACAGCTTAGCGCAGTTCTTC.

This clone was detected once. The chain couples TRBV7-9 to TRBJ1-1; 7 nucleotides line up with TRBD1. The trim removed 4 bases at V and 4 bases at J, leaving 9 bases unmatched. There are 15 residues in the CDR3. Per the germline V gene, CDR1 is SEHNR and CDR2 is FQNEAQ (reference sequence). The CDR3 spells CASSSVRGYGTEAFF. CDR3 nucleotide sequence: TGTGCCAGCAGCTCGGTCAGGGGGTATGGCACTGAAGCTTTCTTT.

Here the CDR3 DNA reads TGTGCCAGCAGCGTAGGGCTAGCGGGGGGGTTCCAAGAGACCCAGTACTTC. It translates to CASSVGLAGGFQETQYF. The chain joins TRBV9 to TRBJ2-5, with 12 bases fitting TRBD2. This CDR3 has 17 residues. The germline V gene has CDR1 SGDLS and CDR2 YYNGEE. With 0 bases clipped from V and 1 base from J, the junction kept 4 bases outside the gene matches. Supplemented by reference TRBV9 and TRBJ2-5, the full variable domain reads DSGVTQTPKHLITATGQRVTLRCSPRSGDLSVYWYQQSLDQGLQFLIQYYNGEERAKGNILERFSAQQFPDLHSELNLSSLELGDSALYFCASSVGLAGGFQETQYFGPGTRLLVL.

CDR3: CASSDRGPGNTIYF. DNA for the CDR3: TGCGCCAGCAGTGACAGGGGGCCTGGAAACACCATATATTTT. The chain combines TRBV10-2 with TRBJ1-3, with 8 bases identical to TRBD1. With V trimmed by 3 bases and J by 2 bases, 0 bases remained unmatched. The CDR3 contains 14 residues. Germline loops: CDR1 WSHSY, CDR2 SAAADI.

J is TRBJ1-3 and V is TRBV9; 7 bases agree with TRBD1. V lost 3 bases, J lost 0 bases, and 12 bases stayed unmatched. This CDR3 comprises 18 residues. CDR1 is SGDLS and CDR2 is YYNGEE in the germline V gene. The CDR3 is CASSGDRWDSYSGNTIYF. CDR3 nucleotide sequence: TGTGCCAGCAGCGGGGATCGTTGGGACAGCTACTCTGGAAACACCATATATTTT.

This clone was seen just once. V is TRBV4-3 and J is TRBJ2-1; D possibly corresponds to TRBD2 (5 bases). CDR3 size: 15 residues. CDR1 and CDR2 (germline): LGHNA, YSLEER. Trimming cost V 0 bases and J 1 base, with 7 bases left between them. DNA for the CDR3: TGCGCCAGCAGCCAAGAAAGCGGATCCTACAATGAGCAGTTCTTC. It codes for CASSQESGSYNEQFF.

The chain carries TRBV6-5 and TRBJ1-1, with TRBD1 matching over 9 bases. CDR1 is MNHEY and CDR2 is SVGAGI in the germline V gene. J was trimmed by 7 bases and V by 5 bases; bases with no gene match: 5. The length of the CDR3 is 13 residues. CDR3 protein: CASSRTGDGEAFF. The CDR3 DNA reads as TGTGCCAGCAGTCGGACAGGGGACGGTGAAGCTTTCTTT.

The chain links TRBV12-3 or TRBV12-4 to TRBJ1-5; D is possibly TRBD1 (6 bases). V was trimmed by 3 bases and J by 11 bases, leaving 14 bases between them. The length of the CDR3 is 13 residues. The CDR3 DNA follows: TGTGCCAGCAGTTTCGACAGGATGCGGGCCCAGCATTTT. Protein: CASSFDRMRAQHF.

The V call is TRBV5-1, the J call TRBJ2-3; TRBD1 matches at 9 bases. This CDR3 contains 14 residues. Trimming took 1 base from V and 5 from J; bases not matched to a gene: 2. CDR1 is SGHRS and CDR2 is YFSETQ in the germline V gene. The CDR3 DNA is TGCGCCAGCAGCTTGACAGGGGGCCAAGATACGCAGTATTTT. It encodes CASSLTGGQDTQYF.

The genes are TRBV5-6 and TRBJ1-2; a possible D gene is TRBD1 (5 bases). V lost 3 bases and J 10 bases, leaving 10 bases between the germline ends. The CDR3 is made up of 11 amino acids. Looked up from germline, CDR1 is SGHDT and CDR2 is YYEEEE. DNA for the CDR3: TGTGCCAGCAGCTCAGGGTTAGCCTACACCTTC. Translating it yields CASSSGLAYTF. The full variable domain, its missing parts supplied by reference TRBV5-6 and TRBJ1-2, is DAGVTQSPTHLIKTRGQQVTLRCSPKSGHDTVSWYQQALGQGPQFIFQYYEEEERQRGNFPDRFSGHQFPNYSSELNVNALLLGDSALYLCASSSGLAYTFGSGTRLTVV.

The chain joins TRBV19 to TRBJ2-7; 7 bases align to TRBD1. CDR3 size: 16 residues. Germline V gene lookup returns CDR1 LNHDA and CDR2 SQIVND (reference sequence). J lost 0 bases, V lost 6 bases, and 11 bases had no gene match. The CDR3 nucleotides are TGTGCCAGTAGCCTCTTTTCGACAGGGAGCTCCTACGAGCAGTACTTC. Translated, it gives CASSLFSTGSSYEQYF.

This clone was found once. The rearrangement links TRBV4-1 to TRBJ2-1, with a possible D match to TRBD1 (6 bases). The germline V gene has CDR1 MGHRA and CDR2 YSYEKL. The length of the CDR3 is 13 residues. V was cut by 1 base and J by 8 bases, with 9 bases left in between. The CDR3: CASSQGGGYEQFF. In nucleotides, the CDR3 is TGCGCCAGCAGCCAAGGAGGGGGTTATGAGCAGTTCTTC.

The CDR3 DNA reads as TGTGCCAGCAGGGGGACAGCTAGCAATCAGCCCCAGCATTTT. This translates into CASRGTASNQPQHF. The chain combines TRBV6-5 with TRBJ1-5; TRBD1 matches 7 bases. The CDR3 spans 14 residues. Germline V gene data show CDR1 as MNHEY and CDR2 as SVGAGI. Trimming cost V 6 bases and J 0 bases; bases outside gene matches: 2.

This clone was observed a few times. The chain carries TRBV5-3 and TRBJ2-7; 8 bases map to TRBD2. TRBV5-3 is marked as an open reading frame, function uncertain. V was clipped by 5 bases and J by 2 bases; unmatched bases: 6. The CDR3 is made up of 14 amino acids. The CDR3 protein is CARRATSEAYEQYF. CDR3 in DNA: TGTGCCAGAAGGGCGACTAGCGAAGCCTACGAGCAGTACTTC.

This clone appeared once. CDR3 bases: TGTGCCAGCAGCCCTTCCGGGAATCACAATGAGCAGTTCTTC. Translating it yields CASSPSGNHNEQFF. The chain uses TRBV27 and TRBJ2-1; a weak D match, TRBD2 (5 bases). Trimming took 6 bases from V and 5 from J, leaving 14 bases between them. This CDR3 comprises 14 residues. Germline CDR1 is MNHEY and CDR2 is SMNVEV (reference sequence).

This clone was detected only once. The V call is TRBV12-3 or TRBV12-4, the J call TRBJ1-5; D call uncertain. This CDR3 comprises 13 residues. Deletions cut 4 bases from V and 6 bases from J, with 10 bases between. The CDR3 coding sequence is TGTGCCAGCAGTTCGCCACCGGGTCAGCCCCAGCATTTT. Its protein product is CASSSPPGQPQHF.